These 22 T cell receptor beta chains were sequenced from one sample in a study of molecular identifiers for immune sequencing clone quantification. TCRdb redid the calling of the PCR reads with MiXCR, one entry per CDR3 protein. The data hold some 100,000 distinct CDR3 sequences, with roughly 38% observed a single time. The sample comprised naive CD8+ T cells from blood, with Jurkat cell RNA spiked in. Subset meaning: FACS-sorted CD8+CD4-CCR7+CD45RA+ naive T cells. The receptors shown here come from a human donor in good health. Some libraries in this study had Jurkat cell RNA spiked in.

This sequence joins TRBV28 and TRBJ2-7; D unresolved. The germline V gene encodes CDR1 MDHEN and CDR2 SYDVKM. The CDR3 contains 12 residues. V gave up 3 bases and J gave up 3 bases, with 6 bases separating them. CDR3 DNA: TGTGCCAGCAGTTTGGTGAACTACGAGCAGTACTTC. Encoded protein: CASSLVNYEQYF.

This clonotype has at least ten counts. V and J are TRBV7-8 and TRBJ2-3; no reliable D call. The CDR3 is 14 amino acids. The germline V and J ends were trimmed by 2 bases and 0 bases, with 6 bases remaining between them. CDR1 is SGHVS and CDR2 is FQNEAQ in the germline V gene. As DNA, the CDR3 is TGTGCCAGCAGCTTACTCCAAAGCACAGATACGCAGTATTTT. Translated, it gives CASSLLQSTDTQYF.

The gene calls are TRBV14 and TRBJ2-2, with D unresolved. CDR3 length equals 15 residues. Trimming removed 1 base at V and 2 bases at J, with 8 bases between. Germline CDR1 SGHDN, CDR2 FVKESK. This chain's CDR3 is CASSQVSLNTGELFF. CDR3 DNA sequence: TGTGCCAGCAGCCAAGTCAGTCTTAACACCGGGGAGCTGTTTTTT.

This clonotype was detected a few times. DNA for the CDR3: TGTGCCAGCAGTCCAACCACTGGCTACCAGGGCTCCTACGAGCAGTACTTC. Translation: CASSPTTGYQGSYEQYF. The V call is TRBV28, the J call TRBJ2-7; possible D gene TRBD1, 5 bases. The V gene's germline CDR1 is MDHEN and CDR2 SYDVKM. Trimming stripped 5 bases from V and 0 bases from J, with 20 bases between. The CDR3 runs 17 residues.

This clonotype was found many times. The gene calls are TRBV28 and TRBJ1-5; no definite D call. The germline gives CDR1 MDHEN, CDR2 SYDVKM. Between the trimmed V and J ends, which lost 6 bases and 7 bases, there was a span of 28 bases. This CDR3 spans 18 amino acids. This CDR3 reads CASSPVYNNPGPGQPQHF. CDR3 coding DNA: TGTGCCAGCAGCCCCGTATATAACAACCCAGGTCCCGGGCAGCCCCAGCATTTT.

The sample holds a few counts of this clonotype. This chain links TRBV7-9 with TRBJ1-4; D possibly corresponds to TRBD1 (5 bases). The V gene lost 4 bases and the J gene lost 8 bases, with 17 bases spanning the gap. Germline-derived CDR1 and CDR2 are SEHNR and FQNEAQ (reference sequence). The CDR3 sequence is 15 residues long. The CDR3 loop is CASSSPGGVWEKLFF. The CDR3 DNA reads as TGTGCCAGCAGCTCCCCAGGAGGGGTTTGGGAAAAACTGTTTTTT.

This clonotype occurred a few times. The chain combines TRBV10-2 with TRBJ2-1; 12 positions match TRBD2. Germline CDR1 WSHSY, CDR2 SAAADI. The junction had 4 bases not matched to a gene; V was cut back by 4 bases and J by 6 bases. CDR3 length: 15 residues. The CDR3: CASSVTGLAGNEQFF. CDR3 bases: TGCGCCAGCAGTGTTACGGGACTAGCGGGCAATGAGCAGTTCTTC.

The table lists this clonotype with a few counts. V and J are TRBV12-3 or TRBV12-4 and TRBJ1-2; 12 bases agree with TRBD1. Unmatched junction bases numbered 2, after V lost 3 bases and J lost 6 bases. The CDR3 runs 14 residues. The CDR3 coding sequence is TGTGCCAGCAGTTTTGGGACAGGGGGCCATGGCTACACCTTC. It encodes CASSFGTGGHGYTF.

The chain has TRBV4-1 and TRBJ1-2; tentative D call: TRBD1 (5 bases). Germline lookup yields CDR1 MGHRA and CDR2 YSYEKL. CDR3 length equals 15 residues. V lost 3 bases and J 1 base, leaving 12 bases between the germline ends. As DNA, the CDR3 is TGCGCCAGCAGCCATGATATACAGGTTAACTATGGCTACACCTTC. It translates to CASSHDIQVNYGYTF.

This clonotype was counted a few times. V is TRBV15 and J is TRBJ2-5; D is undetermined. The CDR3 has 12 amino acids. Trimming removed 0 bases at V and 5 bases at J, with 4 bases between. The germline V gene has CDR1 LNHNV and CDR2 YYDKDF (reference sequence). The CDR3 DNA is TGTGCCACCAGCAGAGATTCCGAGACCCAGTACTTC. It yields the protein CATSRDSETQYF.

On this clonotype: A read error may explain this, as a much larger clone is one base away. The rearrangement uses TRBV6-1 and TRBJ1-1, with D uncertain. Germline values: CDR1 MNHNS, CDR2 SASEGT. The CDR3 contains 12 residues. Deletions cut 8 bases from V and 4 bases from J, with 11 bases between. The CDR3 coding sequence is TGTGCCAGCCCTGCCTGGATCACTGAAGCTTTCTTT. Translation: CASPAWITEAFF.

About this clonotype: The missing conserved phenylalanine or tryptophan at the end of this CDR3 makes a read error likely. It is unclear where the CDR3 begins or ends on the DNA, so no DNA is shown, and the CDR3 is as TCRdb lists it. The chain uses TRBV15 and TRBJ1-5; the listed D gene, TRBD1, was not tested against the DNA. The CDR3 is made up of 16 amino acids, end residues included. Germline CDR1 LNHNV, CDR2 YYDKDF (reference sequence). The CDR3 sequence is CATSRAPGGPGQPQQI.

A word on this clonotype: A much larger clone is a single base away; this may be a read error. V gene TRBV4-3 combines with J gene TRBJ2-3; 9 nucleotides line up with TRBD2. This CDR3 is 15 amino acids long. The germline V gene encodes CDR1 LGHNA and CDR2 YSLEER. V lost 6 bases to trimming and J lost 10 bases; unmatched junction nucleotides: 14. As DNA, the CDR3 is TGCGCCAGCAGTCCGATAGCGGGAGTGGTGGATTCGCAGTATTTT. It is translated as CASSPIAGVVDSQYF.

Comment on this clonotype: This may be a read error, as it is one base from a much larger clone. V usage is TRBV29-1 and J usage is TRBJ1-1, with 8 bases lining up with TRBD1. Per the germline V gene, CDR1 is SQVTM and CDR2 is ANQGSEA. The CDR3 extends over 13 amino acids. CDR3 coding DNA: TGCAGCGTTACGACAGGGGCGGCCACTGAAGCTTCCTTT. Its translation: CSVTTGAATEASF. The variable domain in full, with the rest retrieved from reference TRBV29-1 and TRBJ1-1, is SAVISQKPSRDICQRGTSLTIQCQVDSQVTMMFWYRQQPGQSLTLIATANQGSEATYESGFVIDKFPISRPNLTFSTLTVSNMSPEDSSIYLCSVTTGAATEASFGQGTRLTVV.

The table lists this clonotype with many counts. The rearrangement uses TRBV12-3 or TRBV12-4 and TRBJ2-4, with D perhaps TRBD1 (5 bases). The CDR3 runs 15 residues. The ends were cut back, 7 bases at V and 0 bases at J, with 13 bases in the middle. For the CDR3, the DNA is TGTGCCAGCAAGGGGCCCGAATTAGCCAAAAACATTCAGTACTTC. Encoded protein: CASKGPELAKNIQYF.

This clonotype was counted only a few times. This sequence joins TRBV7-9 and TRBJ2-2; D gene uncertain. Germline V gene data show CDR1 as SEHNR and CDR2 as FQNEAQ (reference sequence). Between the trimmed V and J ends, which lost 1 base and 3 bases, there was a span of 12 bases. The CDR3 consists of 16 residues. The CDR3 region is CASSLGPDKYTGELFF. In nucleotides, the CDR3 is TGTGCCAGCAGCTTAGGTCCTGACAAGTACACCGGGGAGCTGTTTTTT.

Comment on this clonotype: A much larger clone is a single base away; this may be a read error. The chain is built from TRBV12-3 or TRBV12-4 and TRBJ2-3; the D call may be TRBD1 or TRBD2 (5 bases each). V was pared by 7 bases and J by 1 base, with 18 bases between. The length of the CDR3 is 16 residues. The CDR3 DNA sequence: TGTGCCAGCAATACCCTGACGGGGCCTGGCACAGATACGCAGTATTTT. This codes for CASNTLTGPGTDTQYF.

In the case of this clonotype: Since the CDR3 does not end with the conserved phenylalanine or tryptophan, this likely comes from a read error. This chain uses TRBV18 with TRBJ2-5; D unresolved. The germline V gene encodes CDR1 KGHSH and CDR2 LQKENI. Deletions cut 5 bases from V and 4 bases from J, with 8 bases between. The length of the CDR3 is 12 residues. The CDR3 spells CASSAPGETQYI. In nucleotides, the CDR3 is TGTGCCAGCTCAGCCCCCGGAGAGACCCAGTACATC.

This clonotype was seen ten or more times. The CDR3 region is CSVETWSGPYEQYF. The CDR3 DNA is TGCAGCGTTGAAACTTGGTCAGGGCCCTACGAGCAGTACTTC. The chain recombines TRBV29-1 with TRBJ2-7, with a possible D match to TRBD1 (5 bases). Per the germline V gene, CDR1 is SQVTM and CDR2 is ANQGSEA. This CDR3 region has 14 residues. Trimming removed 2 bases at V and 2 bases at J, with 13 bases between.

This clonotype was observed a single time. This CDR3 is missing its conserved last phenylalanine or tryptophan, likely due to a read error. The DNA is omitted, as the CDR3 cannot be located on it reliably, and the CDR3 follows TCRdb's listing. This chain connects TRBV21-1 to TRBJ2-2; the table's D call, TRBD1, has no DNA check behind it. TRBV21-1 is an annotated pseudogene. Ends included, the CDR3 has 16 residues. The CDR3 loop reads CASSKPDRVNTGELFI.

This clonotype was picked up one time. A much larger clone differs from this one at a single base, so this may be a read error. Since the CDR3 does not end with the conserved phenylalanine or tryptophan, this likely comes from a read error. The CDR3 DNA reads TGTGCCAGCAGCTTGGGACAGGGGGCCGTGACGCAGTATTAT. Translating it yields CASSLGQGAVTQYY. V is TRBV5-4 and J is TRBJ2-3; TRBD1 matches 10 bases. Germline lookup yields CDR1 SGHNT and CDR2 YYREEE (reference sequence). Trimming removed 0 bases from V and 9 bases from J; junction bases left unmatched: 4. The CDR3 totals 14 residues.

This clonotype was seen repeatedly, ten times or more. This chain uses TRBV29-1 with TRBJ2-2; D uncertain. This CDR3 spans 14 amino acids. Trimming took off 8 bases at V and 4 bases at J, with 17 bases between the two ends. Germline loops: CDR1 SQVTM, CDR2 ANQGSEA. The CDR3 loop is CSMSASGFTGELFF. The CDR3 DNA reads TGCAGCATGTCAGCGTCGGGCTTCACCGGGGAGCTGTTTTTT.